These 32 T cell receptor beta chains came from one sample sequenced in a study of cytomegalovirus exposure and HLA in healthy donors. PCR involved 60 Vbeta and 13 Jbeta primers. Method: immunoSEQ multiplex PCR; TCRdb's copy keeps in-frame clones and lacks some. The data hold about 160,000 clones, with about 75% observed a single time. Sequencing was done on a sample of PBMCs. The receptors derive from a female donor in good health and CMV-seronegative.

The chain uses TRBV5-1 and TRBJ2-4; TRBD1 aligns across 7 bases. The germline V gene encodes CDR1 SGHRS and CDR2 YFSETQ. The CDR3 is 15 residues long. V was clipped by 3 bases and J by 0 bases; unmatched bases: 3. In DNA, the CDR3 is TGCGCCAGCAGCTCGGGACAGATAGCCAAAAACATTCAGTACTTC. Translated: CASSSGQIAKNIQYF. The full variable domain, completed using reference TRBV5-1 and TRBJ2-4, is KAGVTQTPRYLIKTRGQQVTLSCSPISGHRSVSWYQQTPGQGLQFLFEYFSETQRNKGNFPGRFSGRQFSNSRSEMNVSTLELGDSALYLCASSSGQIAKNIQYFGAGTRLSVL.

The chain combines TRBV7-9 with TRBJ2-6; 14 bases agree with TRBD2. The germline CDR1 and CDR2 sequences are SEHNR and FQNEAQ (reference sequence). This CDR3 has 19 residues. V lost 5 bases and J lost 2; bases outside the gene matches: 8. CDR3 in amino acids: CASSPGTSGSFTGANVLTF. CDR3 DNA: TGTGCCAGCAGCCCGGGGACTAGCGGGAGTTTTACTGGGGCCAACGTCCTGACTTTC. The variable domain in full, with the rest retrieved from reference TRBV7-9 and TRBJ2-6, is DTGVSQNPRHKITKRGQNVTFRCDPISEHNRLYWYRQTLGQGPEFLTYFQNEAQLEKSRLLSDRFSAERPKGSFSTLEIQRTEQGDSAMYLCASSPGTSGSFTGANVLTFGAGSRLTVL.

This chain connects TRBV7-9 to TRBJ2-7; 11 bases match TRBD2. Germline V lookup: CDR1 SEHNR, CDR2 FQNEAQ (reference sequence). This CDR3 comprises 14 residues. Unmatched junction bases numbered 5, after V lost 8 bases and J lost 2 bases. The DNA of the CDR3 is TGTGCCAGCGGGATTAGCGGGGGGGCCTACGAGCAGTACTTC. It specifies CASGISGGAYEQYF.

The J gene is TRBJ2-3, the V gene TRBV2; perhaps TRBD2 as D (6 bases). The V and J ends lost 3 bases and 2 bases respectively, with 12 bases between them. CDR1 SNHLY and CDR2 FYNNEI come from the germline V gene. There are 15 residues in the CDR3. The CDR3 bases are TGTGCCAGCAGTGATCTGGGCGGGGTCACAGATACGCAGTATTTT. Protein: CASSDLGGVTDTQYF.

The chain uses TRBV9 and TRBJ1-1; D gene ambiguous. Germline V lookup: CDR1 SGDLS, CDR2 YYNGEE. With 3 bases removed from V and 11 bases from J, the gap between germline ends came to 17 bases. The CDR3 extends over 13 amino acids. The CDR3 loop reads CASSGLWRTEAFF. CDR3 nucleotide sequence: TGTGCCAGCAGCGGACTATGGAGGACGGAGGCTTTCTTT.

This rearrangement joins TRBV7-3 to TRBJ2-7; unclear D gene. CDR1 and CDR2 (germline): SGHTA, FQGTGA. V lost 5 bases, J lost 4 bases, and 12 bases lay in between. CDR3 length: 13 residues. This CDR3 is CASSPTPGYEQYF. The CDR3 DNA sequence: TGTGCCAGCAGCCCCACCCCCGGTTACGAGCAGTACTTC. The full variable domain, with the rest looked up from reference TRBV7-3 and TRBJ2-7, is GAGVSQTPSNKVTEKGKYVELRCDPISGHTALYWYRQSLGQGPEFLIYFQGTGAADDSGLPNDRFFAVRPEGSVSTLKIQRTERGDSAVYLCASSPTPGYEQYFGPGTRLTVT.

The V and J genes are TRBV7-9 and TRBJ2-7; D might be TRBD2 (6 bases). Between the trimmed V and J ends, which lost 11 bases and 5 bases, there was a span of 16 bases. Germline lookup yields CDR1 SEHNR and CDR2 FQNEAQ (reference sequence). The CDR3 totals 12 residues. The CDR3 loop reads CAGGTPPDEQYF. CDR3 sequence (DNA): TGTGCCGGGGGGACCCCGCCAGACGAGCAGTACTTC.

The chain uses TRBV7-3 and TRBJ1-1; D call uncertain. The CDR3 loop spans 13 amino acids. V lost 1 base and J 5 bases, leaving 8 bases between the germline ends. In germline, CDR1 is SGHTA, CDR2 FQGTGA. This chain's CDR3 is CASSLNKMTEAFF. DNA for the CDR3: TGTGCCAGCAGCTTAAACAAGATGACTGAAGCTTTCTTT.

V is TRBV18 and J is TRBJ1-1, with TRBD1 identical over 12 bases. Germline CDR1 reads KGHSH; CDR2 reads LQKENI. This CDR3 region has 16 residues. The V segment lost 3 bases and the J segment 5 bases; nucleotides outside the gene matches: 7. The CDR3 reads CASSPGQGARWTEAFF. The CDR3 coding sequence is TGTGCCAGCTCACCGGGACAGGGGGCGCGTTGGACTGAAGCTTTCTTT.

V and J are TRBV10-3 and TRBJ2-3, with D unclear. There are 16 residues in the CDR3. Trimming took 4 bases from V and 0 from J, leaving 14 bases between them. Germline CDR1 ENHRY, CDR2 SYGVKD. The CDR3 is CAISAYSETSTDTQYF. As DNA, the CDR3 is TGTGCCATCAGTGCTTACTCGGAGACTAGCACAGATACGCAGTATTTT.

This rearrangement joins TRBV11-2 to TRBJ1-1; possibly TRBD1 for D (6 bases). CDR3 length: 13 amino acids. V was trimmed by 5 bases and J by 6 bases, leaving 13 bases between them. Germline V lookup: CDR1 SGHAT, CDR2 FQNNGV. CDR3 amino acids: CASSPRTAAEAFF. For the CDR3, the DNA is TGTGCCAGCAGCCCAAGGACAGCCGCTGAAGCTTTCTTT.

The chain links TRBV19 to TRBJ2-1; TRBD1 is a possible D gene (6 bases). This CDR3 has 15 amino acids. V lost 4 bases to trimming and J lost 6 bases, with 16 bases between them. Germline CDR1 is LNHDA and CDR2 is SQIVND (reference sequence). Here the CDR3 reads CASSRQQGLSNEQFF. The CDR3 DNA reads as TGTGCCAGTAGTAGACAACAGGGTCTTTCCAATGAGCAGTTCTTC.

V and J are TRBV5-1 and TRBJ1-2, with 7 nucleotides matching TRBD1. Germline lookup yields CDR1 SGHRS and CDR2 YFSETQ. V lost 3 bases, J lost 3 bases, and 8 bases stayed unmatched. This CDR3 spans 15 amino acids. In DNA form, the CDR3 reads TGCGCCAGCAGCTCTCAACCTCAGGGGGACTATGGCTACACCTTC. Amino acid sequence: CASSSQPQGDYGYTF.

The gene calls are TRBV4-1 and TRBJ2-3; a weak D match, TRBD2 (5 bases). V shed 4 bases and J shed 3 bases, with 17 bases lying between them. The CDR3 runs to 16 residues. Germline V gene sequence: CDR1 MGHRA, CDR2 YSYEKL. Here the CDR3 reads CASSREDRDGTDTQYF. The CDR3 DNA is TGCGCCAGCAGCCGAGAGGACCGGGATGGAACAGATACGCAGTATTTT.

The chain recombines TRBV30 with TRBJ2-3, with D unresolved. The CDR3 covers 14 residues. The V end lost 2 bases, the J end lost 6 bases, and 15 bases lay between the germline ends. Germline loops: CDR1 GTSNPN, CDR2 SVGIG (reference sequence). The CDR3 nucleotides read TGTGCCTGGAGTCTCACTACCTTCTTGGATACGCAGTATTTT. This encodes CAWSLTTFLDTQYF. The whole variable domain, remainder taken from reference TRBV30 and TRBJ2-3, is SQTIHQWPATLVQPVGSPLSLECTVEGTSNPNLYWYRQAAGRGLQLLFYSVGIGQISSEVPQNLSASRPQDRQFILSSKKLLLSDSGFYLCAWSLTTFLDTQYFGPGTRLTVL.

This chain connects TRBV5-1 to TRBJ2-1; tentatively, D is TRBD1 (5 bases). The CDR3 totals 14 residues. V shed 2 bases and J shed 4 bases, with 10 bases lying between them. CDR1 is SGHRS, CDR2 YFSETQ, per germline. CDR3 loop: CASSLEGEYNEQFF. Here the CDR3 DNA reads TGCGCCAGCAGCTTAGAAGGGGAATACAATGAGCAGTTCTTC. Based on the CDR3 plus reference TRBV5-1 and TRBJ2-1, the full variable domain is KAGVTQTPRYLIKTRGQQVTLSCSPISGHRSVSWYQQTPGQGLQFLFEYFSETQRNKGNFPGRFSGRQFSNSRSEMNVSTLELGDSALYLCASSLEGEYNEQFFGPGTRLTVL.

The V and J genes are TRBV2 and TRBJ1-1; 9 nucleotides agree with TRBD1. Trimming removed 4 bases from V and 4 bases from J; junction bases left unmatched: 4. CDR3 length: 14 residues. CDR1 and CDR2 (germline): SNHLY, FYNNEI. CDR3 region: CASSGETGGTEAFF. For the CDR3, the DNA is TGTGCCAGCAGTGGTGAGACAGGGGGCACTGAAGCTTTCTTT.

V usage is TRBV4-2 and J usage is TRBJ2-7; 7 positions agree with TRBD1. Trimming at V came to 4 bases and at J to 3 bases, leaving 12 bases not matched to a gene. Germline CDR1 is LGHNA and CDR2 is YNFKEQ. The CDR3 consists of 16 residues. The CDR3 DNA reads TGTGCCAGCAGCCCAGTGGACCGGGACAGAGACTACGAGCAGTACTTC. It is translated as CASSPVDRDRDYEQYF.

The genes are TRBV11-2 and TRBJ2-2, with TRBD2 matching over 7 bases. Germline CDR1 and CDR2: SGHAT and FQNNGV. The CDR3 loop spans 15 amino acids. The J segment lost 3 bases and the V segment lost 10 bases, leaving 11 bases of the junction unmatched. CDR3 sequence: CANPPGRGDTGELFF. The CDR3 DNA reads TGTGCCAACCCCCCCGGCCGGGGGGACACCGGGGAGCTGTTTTTT.

The chain uses TRBV27 and TRBJ2-7, with 7 bases lining up with TRBD1. V lost 10 bases and J lost 5; bases outside the gene matches: 11. This CDR3 comprises 13 residues. CDR1 is MNHEY, CDR2 SMNVEV, per germline (reference sequence). The CDR3 spells CANPAGGSHEQYF. The CDR3 DNA is TGTGCCAACCCTGCAGGGGGTTCCCACGAGCAGTACTTC.

The CDR3 loop reads CASSQDAGGGINQPQHF. The CDR3 DNA is TGCGCCAGCAGCCAAGATGCGGGAGGGGGCATCAATCAGCCCCAGCATTTT. The chain recombines TRBV4-1 with TRBJ1-5, with TRBD1 identical over 7 bases. Germline V CDR1 and CDR2: MGHRA, YSYEKL. V lost 0 bases and J lost 3; bases outside the gene matches: 8. The CDR3 is 17 residues long.

There are a few counts of this clone. The rearrangement uses TRBV5-6 and TRBJ1-2; D gene unclear. Germline loops: CDR1 SGHDT, CDR2 YYEEEE. The V end lost 4 bases, the J end lost 4 bases, and 17 bases lay between the germline ends. This CDR3 is built from 15 residues. CDR3 sequence reads: CASSPGRRSLYGYTF. The CDR3 region has the DNA TGTGCCAGCAGCCCTGGACGGAGGTCGCTCTATGGCTACACCTTC.

The genes are TRBV6-5 and TRBJ1-2; D call uncertain. The CDR3 consists of 15 residues. Germline CDR1 MNHEY, CDR2 SVGAGI. The V gene lost 0 bases and the J gene lost 1 base, with 9 bases spanning the gap. The CDR3 coding sequence is TGTGCCAGCAGTTACTCCCCGGGATATAACTATGGCTACACCTTC. It encodes CASSYSPGYNYGYTF.

Remarks on this clone: At the DNA level, this CDR3 is encoded by other sequences in the same sample as well. This sequence joins TRBV5-1 and TRBJ1-2; no reliable D call. Germline CDR1 is SGHRS and CDR2 is YFSETQ. Trimming took 2 bases from V and 4 from J, leaving 6 bases between them. The CDR3 covers 12 residues. DNA of the CDR3: TGCGCCAGCAGCTTTACCGGCTATGGCTACACCTTC. The encoded protein is CASSFTGYGYTF.

This chain connects TRBV18 to TRBJ2-7, with 8 positions matching TRBD1. The junction had 2 bases not matched to a gene; V was cut back by 1 base and J by 0 bases. Germline V gene lookup returns CDR1 KGHSH and CDR2 LQKENI. The CDR3 spans 15 residues. CDR3 sequence: CASSPRTGNSYEQYF. CDR3 DNA sequence: TGTGCCAGCTCACCACGGACAGGGAACTCCTACGAGCAGTACTTC.

The rearrangement links TRBV4-1 to TRBJ2-2, with D tentatively TRBD2 (6 bases). CDR1 is MGHRA and CDR2 is YSYEKL in the germline V gene. Trimming took off 4 bases at V and 7 bases at J, with 16 bases between the two ends. The length of the CDR3 is 15 residues. The CDR3 sequence is CASSPLGLGVGELFF. The DNA for the CDR3 is TGCGCCAGCAGCCCCTTGGGACTCGGGGTCGGGGAGCTGTTTTTT.

The rearrangement links TRBV5-1 to TRBJ1-1, with D hard to call. Germline-derived CDR1 and CDR2 are SGHRS and YFSETQ. The V gene lost 0 bases and the J gene lost 4 bases, with 7 bases spanning the gap. The CDR3 has 13 amino acids. The CDR3 DNA follows: TGCGCCAGCAGCTTGGCCGGGTTCACTGAAGCTTTCTTT. Amino acids: CASSLAGFTEAFF. The variable domain in full, with the rest retrieved from reference TRBV5-1 and TRBJ1-1, is KAGVTQTPRYLIKTRGQQVTLSCSPISGHRSVSWYQQTPGQGLQFLFEYFSETQRNKGNFPGRFSGRQFSNSRSEMNVSTLELGDSALYLCASSLAGFTEAFFGQGTRLTVV.

The genes are TRBV19 and TRBJ1-4, with 12 positions matching TRBD1. J gave up 11 bases and V 4 bases, and 5 bases lay outside the gene matches. CDR1 and CDR2 (germline): LNHDA, SQIVND (reference sequence). The CDR3 loop spans 14 amino acids. CDR3 loop: CASSTRDRGPKLFF. For the CDR3, the DNA is TGTGCCAGTAGTACCCGGGACAGGGGGCCTAAACTGTTTTTT.

This clone was found a few times. V and J are TRBV5-4 and TRBJ1-1; D possibly corresponds to TRBD1 (5 bases). The CDR3 covers 13 residues. Trimming removed 3 bases from V and 2 bases from J, with 8 bases in between. Germline V lookup: CDR1 SGHNT, CDR2 YYREEE (reference sequence). CDR3 in DNA: TGTGCCAGCAGCTCGGACACCAACACTGAAGCTTTCTTT. It is translated as CASSSDTNTEAFF.

The chain is built from TRBV9 and TRBJ2-5; TRBD1 agrees at 7 bases. CDR1 is SGDLS, CDR2 YYNGEE, per germline. The CDR3 is 14 residues long. V dropped 3 bases and J dropped 3; count of bases not matched to a gene: 5. The CDR3 DNA reads as TGTGCCAGCAGCGAGCAAGGGACAGAAGAGACCCAGTACTTC. Translated: CASSEQGTEETQYF.

V usage is TRBV19 and J usage is TRBJ1-5, with D perhaps TRBD1 (6 bases). Germline V gives CDR1 LNHDA, CDR2 SQIVND (reference sequence). The CDR3 runs 18 residues. V dropped 7 bases and J dropped 1 base, with 23 bases sitting between them. This CDR3 reads CASTLQGSWVWSNQPQHF. CDR3 bases: TGTGCCAGTACCTTACAGGGTTCTTGGGTTTGGAGCAATCAGCCCCAGCATTTT. Looking up the rest from reference TRBV19 and TRBJ1-5 gives the full variable domain: DGGITQSPKYLFRKEGQNVTLSCEQNLNHDAMYWYRQDPGQGLRLIYYSQIVNDFQKGDIAEGYSVSREKKESFPLTVTSAQKNPTAFYLCASTLQGSWVWSNQPQHFGDGTRLSIL.

This clone was detected once. The chain couples TRBV5-1 to TRBJ2-1; perhaps TRBD2 as D (5 bases). Germline lookup yields CDR1 SGHRS and CDR2 YFSETQ. The CDR3 consists of 15 residues. V was trimmed by 7 bases and J by 6 bases, leaving 20 bases between them. CDR3: CASLPMAGVGNEQFF. In nucleotides, the CDR3 is TGCGCCAGCCTCCCCATGGCCGGGGTCGGCAATGAGCAGTTCTTC.